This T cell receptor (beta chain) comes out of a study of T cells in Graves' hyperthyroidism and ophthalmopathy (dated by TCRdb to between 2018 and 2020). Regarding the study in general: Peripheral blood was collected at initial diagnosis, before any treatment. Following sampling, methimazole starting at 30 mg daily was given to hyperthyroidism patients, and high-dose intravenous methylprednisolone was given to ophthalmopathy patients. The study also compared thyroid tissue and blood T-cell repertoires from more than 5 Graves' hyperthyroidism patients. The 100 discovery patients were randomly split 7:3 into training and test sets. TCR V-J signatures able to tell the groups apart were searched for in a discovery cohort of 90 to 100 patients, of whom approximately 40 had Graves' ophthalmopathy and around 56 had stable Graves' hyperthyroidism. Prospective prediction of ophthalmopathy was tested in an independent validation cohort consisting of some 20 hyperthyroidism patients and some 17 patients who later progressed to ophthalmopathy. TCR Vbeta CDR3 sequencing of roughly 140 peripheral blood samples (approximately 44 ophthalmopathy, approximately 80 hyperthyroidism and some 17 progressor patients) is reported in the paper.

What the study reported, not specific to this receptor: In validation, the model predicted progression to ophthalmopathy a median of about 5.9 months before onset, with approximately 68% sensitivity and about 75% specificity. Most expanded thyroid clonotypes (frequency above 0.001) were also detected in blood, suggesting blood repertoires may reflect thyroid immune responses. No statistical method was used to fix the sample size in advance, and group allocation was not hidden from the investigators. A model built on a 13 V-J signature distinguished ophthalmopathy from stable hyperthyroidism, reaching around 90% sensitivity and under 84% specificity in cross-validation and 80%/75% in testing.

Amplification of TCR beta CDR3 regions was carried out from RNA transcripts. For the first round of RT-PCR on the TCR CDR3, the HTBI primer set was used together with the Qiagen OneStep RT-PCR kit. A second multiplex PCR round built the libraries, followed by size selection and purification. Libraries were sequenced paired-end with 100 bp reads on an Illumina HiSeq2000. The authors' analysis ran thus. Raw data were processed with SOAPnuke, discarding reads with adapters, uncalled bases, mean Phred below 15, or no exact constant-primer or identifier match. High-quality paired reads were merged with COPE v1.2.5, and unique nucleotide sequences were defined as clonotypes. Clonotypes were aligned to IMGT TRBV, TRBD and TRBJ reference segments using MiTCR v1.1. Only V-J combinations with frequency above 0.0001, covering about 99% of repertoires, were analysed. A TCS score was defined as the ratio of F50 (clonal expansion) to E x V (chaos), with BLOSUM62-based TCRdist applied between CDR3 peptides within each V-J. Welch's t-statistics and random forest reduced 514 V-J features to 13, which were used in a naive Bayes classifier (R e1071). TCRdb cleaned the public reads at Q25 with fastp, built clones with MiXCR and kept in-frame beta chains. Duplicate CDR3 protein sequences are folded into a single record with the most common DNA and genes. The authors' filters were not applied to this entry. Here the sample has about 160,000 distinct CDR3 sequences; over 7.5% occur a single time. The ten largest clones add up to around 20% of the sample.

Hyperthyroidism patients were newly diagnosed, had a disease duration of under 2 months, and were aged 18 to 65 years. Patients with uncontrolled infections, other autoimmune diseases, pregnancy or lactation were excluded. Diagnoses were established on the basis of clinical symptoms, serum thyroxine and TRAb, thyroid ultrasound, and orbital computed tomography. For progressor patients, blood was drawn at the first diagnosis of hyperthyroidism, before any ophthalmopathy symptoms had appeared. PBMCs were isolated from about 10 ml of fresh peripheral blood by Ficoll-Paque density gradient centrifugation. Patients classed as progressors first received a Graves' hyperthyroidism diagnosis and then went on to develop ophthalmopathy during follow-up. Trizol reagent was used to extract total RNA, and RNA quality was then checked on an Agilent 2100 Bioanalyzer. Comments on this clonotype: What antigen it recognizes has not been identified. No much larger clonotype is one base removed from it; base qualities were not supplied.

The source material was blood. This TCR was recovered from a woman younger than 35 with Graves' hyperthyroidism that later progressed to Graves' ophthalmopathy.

The DNA sequence follows: TGCGCCACCTCCCGGGAGGGGTTCGTGAATGAGCAGTTCTTC. The encoded protein is CATSREGFVNEQFF. The V and J segments used are TRBV4-1 and TRBJ2-1, with 8 junctional bases fitting TRBD2. Including cysteine and phenylalanine, the CDR3 has 14 amino acids. This entry keeps only the CDR3 DNA: 42 bases, framed from base 1. The germline V gene supplies CDR1 MGHRA and CDR2 YSYEKL. V loses 10 bases at its end and J loses 7 bases; junction bases beyond the gene matches: 12.